What follows describes a single T cell receptor beta chain. This clone's antigen is unknown. No much larger clone is present one base from it, and per-base qualities are unavailable. This sample is drawn from a study of beta chain features in type 1 diabetes listed by TCRdb under 2018. Describing the broader study: Mean age, gender distribution, total cell number and subset yield did not differ between patients and healthy donors. A total of around 100 million sorted cells were examined across all samples, and RNA yield correlated strongly with the number of cells per subset. In the study, recently diagnosed type 1 diabetes patients and matched healthy donors were compared on the TCRB repertoires of their sorted circulating CD4+ T cell subsets. Regulatory and stem cell-like memory subsets were obtained from only 8 patients and about 8 healthy donors, while naive and central memory subsets were obtained from all 28 donors. The paper as a whole reports these results and caveats: Shorter templates might have been favored by PCR, but patient and control samples were amplified and corrected together, so both groups would have been affected equally by any skew. At VDJ recombination sites, patients with type 1 diabetes made fewer insertions and deleted more nucleotides, a pattern implying thymic rearrangement abnormalities. In all four CD4+ subsets, TCRB CDR3 length was moderately but significantly shorter in type 1 diabetes patients. Because the HLA sub-analyses included only small numbers of individuals, any influence of HLA type on TCRB rearrangement was left unresolved. Naive, central memory and regulatory TCRB repertoires appeared more similar among patients than among healthy donors. Because cDNA was sequenced instead of genomic DNA, activated cells with high expression could be over-represented, although the groups did not differ in activation or CD3 levels.

From each donor, a single peripheral blood sample of around 0.12 L on average was drawn into heparinised tubes. A BD FACSAria II was used to sort naive, central memory, regulatory and stem cell-like memory CD4+ T cells with a panel that included CD45RO, CCR7, CD25, CD127, CD95 and CD27. A purity above 95% was achieved for all sorted populations. PBMCs were separated immediately by Lymphoprep density gradient centrifugation and were stained directly, without being cultured. Samples were stained and sorted in pairs, with one healthy donor and one patient per experiment, so that batch effects were minimized. The entire amount of isolated RNA was reverse transcribed using the High Capacity cDNA Reverse Transcription Kit, so the sequenced TCRB transcripts were expressed ones. Naive, central memory and regulatory T cell samples underwent deep immunoSEQ sequencing, averaging about 3.57 million total reads per sample. Sorted cells were lysed in RLT buffer, and RNA was extracted using DNase-treated RNeasy Micro or Mini kits according to cell number. Each cell subset was processed on its own to prevent cross-contamination, while patient and healthy donor samples were processed together. The immunoSEQ multiplex PCR was used to amplify TCRB sequences from cDNA, generating 87-bp fragments that spanned the CDR3 region. Sequencing of the amplicons was done on the Illumina HiSeq platform. As for the original processing: Synthetic template baselines were used to correct PCR bias computationally, reads within Hamming distance 2 were collapsed, and singletons that could not be merged were discarded. By aligning reads against IMGT, V, D and J genes, CDR3 length, and insertions or deletions at six rearrangement sites were assigned. Within each subset, clonotype counts were normalized to the number of sorted cells before true diversity and Gini coefficients were calculated with the tcR R package. Repertoire sharing was quantified using the overlap coefficient calculated on TCRB nucleotide sequences. TCRdb took over this immuneACCESS table, retaining in-frame rearrangements with V and J assigned. Such tables are incomplete; in checked studies, under half of the missing clones stem from an unresolved V gene, and the remainder is unexplained. The V and J calls and clone size are taken from that table; D and trimming were inferred from the DNA. The sample includes under 150,000 clones, with approximately 9% observed a single time. The top ten clones comprise approximately 0.7% of the sample.

V ends up 8 bases short and J 10 bases short, with an unmatched junction base count of 11. Per the germline V gene, SNHLY is the CDR1 and FYNNEI is the CDR2. Measured from the cysteine to the phenylalanine, the CDR3 is 14 residues long. Of all the DNA, just the CDR3 is kept, 42 bases in frame from base 1. Specimen: central memory CD4+ T cells from blood. This receptor was identified in a man between 25 and 39 years old with type 1 diabetes. Rearrangement joined TRBV2 to TRBJ1-6; TRBD1 agrees with 7 junctional bases. The nucleotide sequence reads TGTGCCAGCCGGGAGGGGGCGAGGAACTCACCCCTCCACTTT. Translated, it gives CASREGARNSPLHF.